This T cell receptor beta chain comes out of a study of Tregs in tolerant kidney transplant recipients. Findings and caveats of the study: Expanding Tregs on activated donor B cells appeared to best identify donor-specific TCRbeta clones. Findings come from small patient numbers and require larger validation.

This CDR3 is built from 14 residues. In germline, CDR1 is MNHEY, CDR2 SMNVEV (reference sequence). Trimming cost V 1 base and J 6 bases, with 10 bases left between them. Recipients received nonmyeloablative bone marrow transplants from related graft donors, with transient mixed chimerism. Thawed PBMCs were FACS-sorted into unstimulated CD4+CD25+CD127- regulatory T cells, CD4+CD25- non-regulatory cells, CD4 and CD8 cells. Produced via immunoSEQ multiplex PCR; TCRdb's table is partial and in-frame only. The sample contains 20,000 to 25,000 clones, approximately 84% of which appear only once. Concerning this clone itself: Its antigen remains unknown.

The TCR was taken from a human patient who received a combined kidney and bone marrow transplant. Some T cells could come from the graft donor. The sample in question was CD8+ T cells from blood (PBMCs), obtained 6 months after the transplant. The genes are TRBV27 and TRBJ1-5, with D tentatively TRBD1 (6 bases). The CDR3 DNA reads TGTGCCAGCAGTTTATTCAGGGGCTCTCAGCCCCAGCATTTT. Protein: CASSLFRGSQPQHF.